A selection of T cell receptor beta chains follows, all from one sample in a study of control samples from healthy donors and cancer patients. Using immunoSEQ multiplex PCR, the repertoire was profiled, and TCRdb retains in-frame clones only, with some absent. The table has more than 85,000 clones, 65% to 85% seen once. Sequencing input: PBMCs. Receptors originate from a man between 65 and 85 years old with lung cancer. The CDR3 runs from the conserved cysteine through the conserved F or W. Fields, in order: CDR3 protein, CDR3 DNA, J gene, D gene, clone size, V gene. The D gene is left open where the match is weak. Not all rows give a size; the values are once, few, many and, for expanded clones, a class.

cdr3_aa: CASIQDSLNTEAFF
cdr3_nt: TGCGCCAGCATCCAGGACAGTTTGAACACTGAAGCTTTCTTT
j_call: TRBJ1-1
d_call: -
clone_size: -
v_call: TRBV5-1

cdr3_aa: CASSLVKGNTGELFF
cdr3_nt: TGTGCCAGCAGCTTGGTGAAGGGGAACACCGGGGAGCTGTTTTTT
j_call: TRBJ2-2
d_call: -
clone_size: -
v_call: TRBV5-6

cdr3_aa: CASSSRTSGGADLHEQYF
cdr3_nt: TGTGCCAGCAGCTCCCGGACTAGCGGGGGGGCCGATCTCCACGAGCAGTACTTC
j_call: TRBJ2-7
d_call: TRBD2
clone_size: few
v_call: TRBV13

cdr3_aa: CASSTGLAGDHNEQFF
cdr3_nt: TGTGCCAGCAGTACGGGACTAGCGGGGGACCACAATGAGCAGTTCTTC
j_call: TRBJ2-1
d_call: TRBD2
clone_size: -
v_call: TRBV6-4

cdr3_aa: CASSDVNQETQYF
cdr3_nt: TGCGCCAGCAGTGATGTCAACCAAGAGACCCAGTACTTC
j_call: TRBJ2-5
d_call: -
clone_size: -
v_call: TRBV10-1

cdr3_aa: CASTTPGWVYGYTF
cdr3_nt: TGTGCCAGCACCACCCCTGGGTGGGTATATGGCTACACCTTC
j_call: TRBJ1-2
d_call: -
clone_size: few
v_call: TRBV5-6

cdr3_aa: CASSQGQGGGYCNQPQHF
cdr3_nt: TGCGCCAGCAGTCAAGGGCAGGGTGGGGGATATTGCAATCAGCCCCAGCATTTT
j_call: TRBJ1-5
d_call: -
clone_size: -
v_call: TRBV23-1

cdr3_aa: CASRPTGVQPQHF
cdr3_nt: TGTGCCAGCAGGCCGACAGGGGTCCAGCCCCAGCATTTT
j_call: TRBJ1-5
d_call: TRBD1
clone_size: -
v_call: TRBV6-5

cdr3_aa: CASSEGPSGGSYNEQFF
cdr3_nt: TGTGCCAGCAGTGAAGGCCCTAGCGGGGGCTCCTACAATGAGCAGTTCTTC
j_call: TRBJ2-1
d_call: TRBD2
clone_size: few
v_call: TRBV2

cdr3_aa: CASSLQGTSYEQYF
cdr3_nt: TGTGCCAGCAGCTTACAGGGGACCTCCTACGAGCAGTACTTC
j_call: TRBJ2-7
d_call: -
clone_size: -
v_call: TRBV11-2

cdr3_aa: CASRRTSGGIEQYF
cdr3_nt: TGTGCCAGCAGGCGAACTAGCGGGGGCATCGAGCAGTACTTC
j_call: TRBJ2-7
d_call: TRBD2
clone_size: few
v_call: TRBV6-5

cdr3_aa: CASSPEGRIRTYEQYF
cdr3_nt: TGTGCCAGCAGTCCCGAAGGACGTATAAGGACCTACGAGCAGTACTTC
j_call: TRBJ2-7
d_call: -
clone_size: -
v_call: TRBV2

cdr3_aa: CASSSGPASGNTIYF
cdr3_nt: TGTGCCAGCAGCTCCGGACCTGCCTCTGGAAACACCATATATTTT
j_call: TRBJ1-3
d_call: -
clone_size: once
v_call: TRBV7-9

cdr3_aa: CASSSRGNSYEQYF
cdr3_nt: TGCGCCAGCAGCAGCAGGGGAAACAGTTACGAGCAGTACTTC
j_call: TRBJ2-7
d_call: -
clone_size: -
v_call: TRBV5-1

cdr3_aa: CASSETTGGAKSSGNTIYF
cdr3_nt: TGTGCCAGCAGCGAGACGACAGGGGGCGCGAAGAGCTCTGGAAACACCATATATTTT
j_call: TRBJ1-3
d_call: TRBD1
clone_size: -
v_call: TRBV9

cdr3_aa: CSARRENEQYF
cdr3_nt: TGCAGTGCTAGGAGGGAAAACGAGCAGTACTTC
j_call: TRBJ2-7
d_call: -
clone_size: few
v_call: TRBV20-1

cdr3_aa: CASSLRGQGLYQYF
cdr3_nt: TGTGCCAGCAGCCTGCGCGGACAGGGACTTTACCAGTACTTC
j_call: TRBJ2-7
d_call: TRBD1
clone_size: -
v_call: TRBV2

cdr3_aa: CASSARDGFYEQYF
cdr3_nt: TGTGCCAGTAGTGCCCGGGACGGATTCTACGAGCAGTACTTC
j_call: TRBJ2-7
d_call: -
clone_size: -
v_call: TRBV19

cdr3_aa: CASSLGGLDLVTVRYGYTF
cdr3_nt: TGTGCCAGCAGCTTGGGGGGACTGGATTTGGTCACGGTTCGCTATGGCTACACCTTC
j_call: TRBJ1-2
d_call: -
clone_size: -
v_call: TRBV5-4

cdr3_aa: CASSYTGLGNYEQYF
cdr3_nt: TGTGCCAGCAGCTATACGGGACTGGGAAACTACGAGCAGTACTTC
j_call: TRBJ2-7
d_call: -
clone_size: -
v_call: TRBV7-2

cdr3_aa: CAVDPQGIGYTF
cdr3_nt: TGTGCCGTCGACCCGCAGGGCATCGGCTACACCTTC
j_call: TRBJ1-2
d_call: -
clone_size: once
v_call: TRBV7-9

cdr3_aa: CASSQGASGGIEETQYF
cdr3_nt: TGTGCCAGCAGCCAAGGGGCTAGCGGGGGGATAGAAGAGACCCAGTACTTC
j_call: TRBJ2-5
d_call: TRBD2
clone_size: -
v_call: TRBV4-2

cdr3_aa: CASRRDNQPQHF
cdr3_nt: TGTGCCAGCAGGAGGGACAATCAGCCCCAGCATTTT
j_call: TRBJ1-5
d_call: -
clone_size: -
v_call: TRBV2

cdr3_aa: CASSFGNYGYTF
cdr3_nt: TGTGCCAGCAGCTTCGGCAACTATGGCTACACCTTC
j_call: TRBJ1-2
d_call: -
clone_size: -
v_call: TRBV11-2

cdr3_aa: CASSYSGGTLDTQYF
cdr3_nt: TGTGCCAGCAGCTATAGCGGGGGGACTTTAGATACGCAGTATTTT
j_call: TRBJ2-3
d_call: TRBD2
clone_size: -
v_call: TRBV11-2

cdr3_aa: CASASTEAFF
cdr3_nt: TGTGCCAGTGCCAGCACTGAAGCTTTCTTT
j_call: TRBJ1-1
d_call: -
clone_size: -
v_call: TRBV19

cdr3_aa: CASSEARGPNEKLFF
cdr3_nt: TGCGCCAGCAGTGAGGCCAGGGGCCCTAATGAAAAACTGTTTTTT
j_call: TRBJ1-4
d_call: -
clone_size: -
v_call: TRBV10-1

cdr3_aa: CASSFSPNYGYTF
cdr3_nt: TGTGCCAGCAGTTTTTCACCCAACTATGGCTACACCTTC
j_call: TRBJ1-2
d_call: -
clone_size: -
v_call: TRBV12-3/TRBV12-4

cdr3_aa: CAWSTGLNQPQHF
cdr3_nt: TGTGCCTGGAGTACGGGGCTAAATCAGCCCCAGCATTTT
j_call: TRBJ1-5
d_call: -
clone_size: -
v_call: TRBV30

cdr3_aa: CASSIPQDYGYTF
cdr3_nt: TGTGCCAGTAGTATTCCGCAAGACTATGGCTACACCTTC
j_call: TRBJ1-2
d_call: -
clone_size: medium-sized
v_call: TRBV19

cdr3_aa: CASRGGQGIYEQYF
cdr3_nt: TGTGCCAGCAGGGGCGGGCAGGGGATCTACGAGCAGTACTTC
j_call: TRBJ2-7
d_call: -
clone_size: -
v_call: TRBV6-5

cdr3_aa: CASSPGQGRPSNQPQHF
cdr3_nt: TGTGCCAGCAGTCCGGGACAGGGTCGACCTAGCAATCAGCCCCAGCATTTT
j_call: TRBJ1-5
d_call: TRBD1
clone_size: -
v_call: TRBV7-2

cdr3_aa: CASSFGGAKNIQYF
cdr3_nt: TGTGCCAGCAGTTTCGGAGGCGCCAAAAACATTCAGTACTTC
j_call: TRBJ2-4
d_call: -
clone_size: -
v_call: TRBV27

cdr3_aa: CASSPLDRAVETQYF
cdr3_nt: TGTGCCAGCTCACCGCTCGACAGGGCGGTAGAGACCCAGTACTTC
j_call: TRBJ2-5
d_call: TRBD1
clone_size: -
v_call: TRBV18

cdr3_aa: CASSFIIGGSNEQYF
cdr3_nt: TGTGCCAGCAGCTTTATCATCGGGGGGTCAAACGAGCAGTACTTC
j_call: TRBJ2-7
d_call: TRBD2
clone_size: -
v_call: TRBV7-2

cdr3_aa: CASSGTVNTGELFF
cdr3_nt: TGCGCCAGCAGTGGGACAGTGAACACCGGGGAGCTGTTTTTT
j_call: TRBJ2-2
d_call: TRBD1
clone_size: -
v_call: TRBV5-1

cdr3_aa: CASREGFQAYNEQFF
cdr3_nt: TGCGCCAGCAGGGAAGGGTTCCAGGCCTACAATGAGCAGTTCTTC
j_call: TRBJ2-1
d_call: -
clone_size: -
v_call: TRBV5-1

cdr3_aa: CASSMGSHVAKNIQYF
cdr3_nt: TGTGCCAGTAGTATGGGGAGCCACGTAGCCAAAAACATTCAGTACTTC
j_call: TRBJ2-4
d_call: -
clone_size: -
v_call: TRBV19

cdr3_aa: CASSFRNSYEQYF
cdr3_nt: TGTGCCAGCAGTTTCCGGAACTCCTACGAGCAGTACTTC
j_call: TRBJ2-7
d_call: -
clone_size: -
v_call: TRBV12-3/TRBV12-4

cdr3_aa: CASSQYPTRTAGNTIYF
cdr3_nt: TGTGCCAGCAGCCAATACCCCACTAGGACAGCTGGAAACACCATATATTTT
j_call: TRBJ1-3
d_call: -
clone_size: few
v_call: TRBV4-2

cdr3_aa: CASTSGGHTEAFF
cdr3_nt: TGTGCCAGTACAAGCGGGGGTCACACTGAAGCTTTCTTT
j_call: TRBJ1-1
d_call: -
clone_size: -
v_call: TRBV19

cdr3_aa: CASSLSEHLEQYF
cdr3_nt: TGTGCCAGCAGTTTATCCGAGCATCTCGAGCAGTACTTC
j_call: TRBJ2-7
d_call: -
clone_size: few
v_call: TRBV12-3/TRBV12-4

cdr3_aa: CASSQDRGDYGYTF
cdr3_nt: TGCGCCAGCAGCCAAGATCGAGGGGACTATGGCTACACCTTC
j_call: TRBJ1-2
d_call: -
clone_size: few
v_call: TRBV4-1

cdr3_aa: CASSLLVQGRYEQYF
cdr3_nt: TGTGCCAGCAGCTTACTCGTACAGGGACGGTATGAGCAGTACTTC
j_call: TRBJ2-7
d_call: -
clone_size: -
v_call: TRBV7-8

cdr3_aa: CASSQPRGGELFF
cdr3_nt: TGTGCCAGCAGCCAACCTAGGGGTGGGGAGCTGTTTTTT
j_call: TRBJ2-2
d_call: -
clone_size: -
v_call: TRBV11-3

cdr3_aa: CASSKGQTYEQYF
cdr3_nt: TGTGCCAGCAGCAAGGGACAGACCTACGAGCAGTACTTC
j_call: TRBJ2-7
d_call: TRBD1
clone_size: -
v_call: TRBV7-8

cdr3_aa: CASSKTSGVPDIQYF
cdr3_nt: TGTGCCAGCAGCAAAACTAGCGGGGTGCCAGACATTCAGTACTTC
j_call: TRBJ2-4
d_call: TRBD2
clone_size: -
v_call: TRBV7-9

cdr3_aa: CASSLVPSSYEQYF
cdr3_nt: TGTGCCAGCAGCTTAGTACCGAGCTCCTACGAGCAGTACTTC
j_call: TRBJ2-7
d_call: -
clone_size: -
v_call: TRBV7-2

cdr3_aa: CASRRQVSSYEQYF
cdr3_nt: TGTGCCAGCAGAAGACAGGTAAGCTCCTACGAGCAGTACTTC
j_call: TRBJ2-7
d_call: -
clone_size: few
v_call: TRBV27

cdr3_aa: CASSLSIPKNSYEQYF
cdr3_nt: TGTGCCAGCAGTTTATCGATTCCGAAGAACTCCTACGAGCAGTACTTC
j_call: TRBJ2-7
d_call: -
clone_size: -
v_call: TRBV27